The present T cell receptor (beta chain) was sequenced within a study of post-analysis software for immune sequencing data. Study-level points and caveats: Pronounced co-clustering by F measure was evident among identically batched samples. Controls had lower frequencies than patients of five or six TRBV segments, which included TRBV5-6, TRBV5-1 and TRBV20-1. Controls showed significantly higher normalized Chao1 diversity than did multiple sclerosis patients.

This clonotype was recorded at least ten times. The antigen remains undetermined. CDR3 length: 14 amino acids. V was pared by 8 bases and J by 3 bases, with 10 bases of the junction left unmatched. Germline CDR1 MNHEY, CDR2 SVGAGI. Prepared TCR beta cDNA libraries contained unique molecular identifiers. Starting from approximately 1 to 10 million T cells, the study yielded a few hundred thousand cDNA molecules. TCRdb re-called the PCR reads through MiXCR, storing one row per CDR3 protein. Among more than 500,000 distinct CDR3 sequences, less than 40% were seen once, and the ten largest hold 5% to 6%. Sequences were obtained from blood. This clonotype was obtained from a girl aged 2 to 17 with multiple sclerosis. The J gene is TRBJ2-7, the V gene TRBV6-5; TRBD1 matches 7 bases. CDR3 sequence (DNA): TGTGCCAGCGGCCGACCGGGACAGTACTACGAGCAGTACTTC. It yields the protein CASGRPGQYYEQYF.